These T cell receptor beta chains were read from a single sample in a study of T cell responses to AZD1222 COVID-19 vaccine. Generated by immunoSEQ multiplex PCR, the TCRdb table keeps only in-frame clones and is missing some. The sample lists 180,000 or so clones; just over 90% were seen once. Sample: peripheral blood, taken on day 0 of AZD1222 vaccination. The receptors originated from an adult in good health. CDR3s include the opening cysteine and the closing phenylalanine or tryptophan. D genes are given only for firm matches. Size is stated for part of the rows, as once, few or many counts, or as a class when the clone is expanded.

TGTGCCAGCAGCCCGAACAGGGGGGTAATAGAAAAACTGTTTTTT	CASSPNRGVIEKLFF	TRBD1	TRBV7-9	TRBJ1-4	.
TGTGCCAGCAGCTCCGAATCCAAGACAGATACGCAGTATTTT	CASSSESKTDTQYF	.	TRBV7-9	TRBJ2-3	.
TGTGCCAGCAGCTTGGGTGGACAGGGAAATTCACCCCTCCACTTT	CASSLGGQGNSPLHF	TRBD1	TRBV7-6	TRBJ1-6	.
TGTGCCAGCAGTTCGGACAGGTCCTATGGCTACACCTTC	CASSSDRSYGYTF	TRBD1	TRBV27	TRBJ1-2	once
TGTGCCAGTTCCTCATCCTCGTCACCGGGGGTCCACTCTGGAAACACCATATATTTT	CASSSSSSPGVHSGNTIYF	.	TRBV19	TRBJ1-3	.
TGTGCCAGCAGTGAGGGGGTTCACTATGGCTACACCTTC	CASSEGVHYGYTF	.	TRBV6-1	TRBJ1-2	.
TGTGCCTGGACTAGGAGGCGATCAACGAGGAACACTGAAGCTTTCTTT	CAWTRRRSTRNTEAFF	.	TRBV30	TRBJ1-1	.
TGTGCTAGTGGTTTGAGCAGTAATTCACCCCTCCACTTT	CASGLSSNSPLHF	.	TRBV12-5	TRBJ1-6	.
TGTGCCAGCAGTGAAGGCGGCTACGAGCAGTACTTC	CASSEGGYEQYF	.	TRBV6-1	TRBJ2-7	.
TGTGCTAGTGGTTTGCCGCCCCGGGGGGACACTGAAGCTTTCTTT	CASGLPPRGDTEAFF	.	TRBV12-5	TRBJ1-1	.
TGTGCCAGCACTGCCCGCACAGATACGCAGTATTTT	CASTARTDTQYF	.	TRBV5-4	TRBJ2-3	.
TGTGCCAGCAGCCAAGACCTGACAGTGGTCCGTACTTTCTTT	CASSQDLTVVRTFF	.	TRBV3-1/TRBV3-2	TRBJ1-1	once
TGCGCCAGCAGTGAAGCGGGAGGAAAGAACTACGAGCAGTACTTC	CASSEAGGKNYEQYF	TRBD2	TRBV10-2	TRBJ2-7	.
TGTGCCAGCAGCCTAGGGACAGGGAAAGCTTTCTTT	CASSLGTGKAFF	TRBD1	TRBV5-6	TRBJ1-1	.
TGTGCCAGCTATAGGGGGTCTGGGGCCAACGTCCTGACTTTC	CASYRGSGANVLTF	.	TRBV6-5	TRBJ2-6	.
TGTGCCAGCTCCCCCAACGGCGGCAGTAACTATGGCTACACCTTC	CASSPNGGSNYGYTF	.	TRBV18	TRBJ1-2	.
TGCGCCAGCAGCTTGGAGGCAGGGGGCTTCTCCTACGAGCAGTACTTC	CASSLEAGGFSYEQYF	TRBD1	TRBV5-1	TRBJ2-7	.
TGTGCCAGCAGTTTATCTAGCGGGAGGGGCACAGATACGCAGTATTTT	CASSLSSGRGTDTQYF	TRBD2	TRBV27	TRBJ2-3	.
TGTGCCAGCAGCCCTGGACAGGTTAACTATGGCTACACCTTC	CASSPGQVNYGYTF	TRBD1	TRBV6-6	TRBJ1-2	.
TGTGCCACCAGAGCCCCCGGACAGGGGAGTGGGGAGCTGTTTTTT	CATRAPGQGSGELFF	TRBD1	TRBV15	TRBJ2-2	.
TGTGCCAGCAGCTTAAGGGAGAGGACTGAAGCTTTCTTT	CASSLRERTEAFF	.	TRBV7-9	TRBJ1-1	.
TGTGCCAGTAGGCCGGACAGGTCAACTAATGAAAAACTGTTTTTT	CASRPDRSTNEKLFF	TRBD1	TRBV19	TRBJ1-4	few
TGTGCCTGGAGTGTACGACTGGGCGCAGATACGCAGTATTTT	CAWSVRLGADTQYF	.	TRBV30	TRBJ2-3	.
TGTGCCAGCAGCCAGGGGGGGACTAGCAGGGGTGAGCAGTTCTTC	CASSQGGTSRGEQFF	TRBD2	TRBV5-6	TRBJ2-1	.
TGCGCCAGCAGCCCGGGACAGGGGGCAATGGAGCTGTTTTTT	CASSPGQGAMELFF	TRBD1	TRBV5-1	TRBJ2-2	.
TGTGCCAGCAGTTCCCTAGCCGGGGCCGCTGAAGCTTTCTTT	CASSSLAGAAEAFF	.	TRBV6-5	TRBJ1-1	once
TGCGCCAGCAGTGAAAGAGGCGGGCATTACAATGAGCAGTTCTTC	CASSERGGHYNEQFF	.	TRBV10-2	TRBJ2-1	.
TGTGCCACCAGTGATTTGACAGGGAGCGAGCAGTTCTTC	CATSDLTGSEQFF	.	TRBV24-1	TRBJ2-1	.
TGCAGCGTTATGCAGGGGATGATGGGCTACACCTTC	CSVMQGMMGYTF	.	TRBV29-1	TRBJ1-2	.
TGTGCCAGCAGCCCGGGGACTAGCGGGCCCACCTACGAGCAGTACTTC	CASSPGTSGPTYEQYF	TRBD2	TRBV5-4	TRBJ2-7	.
TGTGCCAGTAGTATTGGGCAGATCTATGGCTACACCTTC	CASSIGQIYGYTF	.	TRBV19	TRBJ1-2	once
TGTGCCAGCAGTTTACAGGGGGCCGACACTGAAGCTTTCTTT	CASSLQGADTEAFF	TRBD1	TRBV27	TRBJ1-1	.
TGTGCCAGCAGTTTGGGACAGCACTATGGCTACACCTTC	CASSLGQHYGYTF	TRBD1	TRBV6-2/TRBV6-3	TRBJ1-2	.
TGTGCCAGCAGCTTGGGGACAGGGGGGCGGGATGAGCAGTTCTTC	CASSLGTGGRDEQFF	TRBD1	TRBV7-6	TRBJ2-1	.
TGTGCCAGCCGTTTAGGGGGTATGAACACTGAAGCTTTCTTT	CASRLGGMNTEAFF	.	TRBV6-5	TRBJ1-1	.
TGTGCCAGCAGCATCGACAGGGGGCTTACAATGAACACTGAAGCTTTCTTT	CASSIDRGLTMNTEAFF	TRBD1	TRBV7-9	TRBJ1-1	once
TGTGCCAGCACCGGTCCCGGGGGCAGAGAGACCCAGTACTTC	CASTGPGGRETQYF	.	TRBV9	TRBJ2-5	.
TGCGCCAGCAGTGAGTTTATTGGTGTACCCAACACTGAAGCTTTCTTT	CASSEFIGVPNTEAFF	.	TRBV10-1	TRBJ1-1	.
TGCGCCAGCAGCTCGGGCGACAGGGGGCCCCAAGAGACCCAGTACTTC	CASSSGDRGPQETQYF	TRBD1	TRBV5-1	TRBJ2-5	.
TGTGCCAGTAGTCAAACCCCGGCAGGGTACGGGTCACCCCTCCACTTT	CASSQTPAGYGSPLHF	.	TRBV19	TRBJ1-6	.
TGTGCCTGGAGCGTCCGCGGGACAGTTAATGAAAAACTGTTTTTT	CAWSVRGTVNEKLFF	TRBD1	TRBV30	TRBJ1-4	once
TGTGCCAGCAGCTTAGGGGGGGCGCCGCCCCAGCATTTT	CASSLGGAPPQHF	.	TRBV13	TRBJ1-5	.
TGTGCCAGCAGCGGGCGACAGGTGAACACTGAAGCTTTCTTT	CASSGRQVNTEAFF	.	TRBV7-9	TRBJ1-1	.
TGTGCCAGCAGTTACTATGCTGTATACAATGAGCAGTTCTTC	CASSYYAVYNEQFF	.	TRBV6-2/TRBV6-3	TRBJ2-1	.
TGCGCCAGCAGCTTGAAGCTAGCGGGAGGGGAGCAGTACTTC	CASSLKLAGGEQYF	TRBD2	TRBV5-1	TRBJ2-7	.
TGCAGTGCTTGGACAGGGAGTAAGGCTTTCTTT	CSAWTGSKAFF	TRBD1	TRBV20-1	TRBJ1-1	.
TGCGCCAGCATATCCGGGACTGCGAACACCGGGGAGCTGTTTTTT	CASISGTANTGELFF	.	TRBV5-1	TRBJ2-2	.
TGTGCCAGCAGCCCCGGACAGCGACAACATGGCTACACCTTC	CASSPGQRQHGYTF	.	TRBV7-9	TRBJ1-2	.
TGTGCCACAGGACGGAATGGCTACACCTTC	CATGRNGYTF	.	TRBV19	TRBJ1-2	.
TGCGCCAGCAGCTTACGAGGGATGGGGGCAGATACGCAGTATTTT	CASSLRGMGADTQYF	.	TRBV5-1	TRBJ2-3	.
TGTGCCAGCAGTTACTCGAGGCAGGGAGGAAACGAGCAGTACTTC	CASSYSRQGGNEQYF	.	TRBV6-6	TRBJ2-7	.
TGTGCCAGCAGCTCCGAGGAGGGCGGGGTATACGAGCAGTACTTC	CASSSEEGGVYEQYF	.	TRBV7-2	TRBJ2-7	.
TGTGCCAGCAGCCAAGTCGTTAGGGGAAGTTGGGGCTACACCTTC	CASSQVVRGSWGYTF	.	TRBV3-1/TRBV3-2	TRBJ1-2	.
TGTGCCAGCAGTCTCTCTCCTAGCGGGAATAACGGGGAGCTGTTTTTT	CASSLSPSGNNGELFF	TRBD2	TRBV27	TRBJ2-2	.
TGTGCCAGCAAAGGAGGGACCGAGGATGGCTACACCTTC	CASKGGTEDGYTF	.	TRBV6-5	TRBJ1-2	.
TGTGCCACCGGTCCGGGACTAGAAAGGGGCACAGATACGCAGTATTTT	CATGPGLERGTDTQYF	TRBD2	TRBV15	TRBJ2-3	.
TGTGCCAGCAGGCCCGACGGTAGAAACACCATATATTTT	CASRPDGRNTIYF	.	TRBV2	TRBJ1-3	.